This T cell receptor beta chain was identified during a study of T-cell reconstitution after alpha-beta-depleted transplantation in children (dated by TCRdb to 2016 to 2017). Describing the broader study: Using TCR repertoire profiling, the study followed T-cell immune reconstitution in a quantitative way in children after TCRalphabeta/CD19-depleted allogeneic hematopoietic cell transplantation.

Library generation was performed with PCR. TCRdb shows the sequencer as Illumina HiSeq 2500. To normalize quantification of the TCRbeta repertoire, the TCR libraries were built with molecular barcoding that relied on unique molecular identifiers. TCRdb reworked the public reads: Q25 trimming with fastp, MiXCR clone assembly, productive beta chains retained. Each record represents a unique CDR3 protein, reported with the most common genes and DNA among its rows. This sample holds about 540,000 distinct CDR3 sequences; about 18% were observed only once. 3% to 4% of the sample goes to the ten largest clones. The CDR1 and CDR2 encoded by the germline V gene are KGHSH and LQKENI. The CDR3, cysteine through phenylalanine, is 12 amino acids long. The only DNA kept is the CDR3, 36 bases in frame from the first base. V drops 5 bases and J drops 8 bases, leaving 12 bases in between. About this clonotype itself: Its antigen has not been determined. No clone much larger than this one lies a single base away; base qualities are absent.

Source: PBMCs from the stem cell graft donor, taken from the stem cell graft. The chain is encoded by TRBV18 joined to TRBJ1-1, with TRBD1 as a weak D call on 5 bases. This clonotype was obtained from a human donor who donated a stem cell graft to a child with acute lymphoblastic leukemia. CDR3 sequence: CASSSGDQEAFF. DNA sequence: TGTGCCAGCTCATCGGGGGACCAGGAAGCTTTCTTT. The full variable domain, completed from the reference TRBV18 and TRBJ1-1 proteins outside the CDR3, reads NAGVMQNPRHLVRRRGQEARLRCSPMKGHSHVYWYRQLPEEGLKFMVYLQKENIIDESGMPKERFSAEFPKEGPSILRIQQVVRGDSAAYFCASSSGDQEAFFGQGTRLTVV.